Shown below are 2 T cell receptor beta chains from a single sample sequenced in a study of T cell repertoires in cytomegalovirus infection. TCRdb re-called the reads through MiXCR, storing one row per CDR3 protein. The table has around 550,000 distinct CDR3 sequences, about 26% seen once. Specimen: PBMCs. The receptor source for this set is a human donor in good health (CMV status not recorded). Some clones in this sample may be carry-over from other donors' samples.

As concerns this clonotype: A much larger clone sits a single nucleotide away, making a read error possible. The conserved phenylalanine or tryptophan normally closing the CDR3 is absent here, so this likely arose from a read error. The chain is built from TRBV7-8 and TRBJ2-1; 9 nucleotides match TRBD2. V was clipped by 5 bases and J by 4 bases; unmatched bases: 6. Germline CDR1 and CDR2: SGHVS and FQNEAQ. CDR3 length: 15 amino acids. The CDR3 DNA is TGTGCCAGCAGCCCCGGGACTAGCAGATACAATGAGCAGTTCGTC. Translating gives CASSPGTSRYNEQFV.

The chain employs TRBV6-6 and TRBJ2-3; TRBD1 aligns across 8 bases. Trimming took 5 bases from V and 2 from J; bases not matched to a gene: 3. This CDR3 has 14 residues. Per the germline V gene, CDR1 is MNHNY and CDR2 is SVGAGI (reference sequence). The CDR3 bases are TGTGCCAGCAGTCTACAGGGGGACACAGATACGCAGTATTTT. It translates to CASSLQGDTDTQYF.